This TCR beta chain was recovered during a study of blood T cell repertoires in COVID-19 (dated by TCRdb to between 2020 and 2021). Study-wide context: Samples covering the acute and convalescent phases of COVID-19 were provided by collaborators in the United States, Italy and Spain. The prospective study material was composed of cDNA or gDNA derived from T cells, B-cell-depleted T cells, or PBMCs. Subjects who had been exposed to COVID-19, were actively infected with it, or had recovered from it provided the deeply sampled blood TCRbeta repertoires that made up the dataset. A freely available public database, intended as a resource for researchers studying the immune response to SARS-CoV-2, is where the repertoires were released. Samples were obtained from the ongoing ImmuneRACE study (first 160 participants) and from 950 to 1,500 subjects provided by 6 global collaborators. The sample metadata nearly always contained a de-identified subject ID, COVID-19 status, age in years and sex. Where HLA class I and class II types were available, the types were taken from metadata supplied by the sample provider, not from assay-based typing.

TCRbeta CDR3 regions were amplified from genomic DNA using the immunoSEQ Assay, a bias-controlled multiplex PCR. Processing in the source paper ran as follows. The number of nucleated cells in each sample was estimated by amplification of reference gene primers within the assay. Sequence reads were collapsed and filtered to measure the absolute abundance of every unique TCRbeta CDR3 rearrangement. Productive Simpson clonality was computed per sample as the square root of Simpson's diversity index over productive rearrangements. TCRdb mirrors the immuneACCESS table, restricted to in-frame sequences. Some clones are absent from its copies; in checked studies, under half trace to an unresolved V gene, and the reason for the others is unknown. For V, J and clone size, that table is used; D and trimming come from the DNA. This sample is represented by 200,000 to 250,000 clones; over 80% of them were singletons. The ten largest clonotypes hold roughly 1.9% of the sample.

About this clone: Its antigen is currently not known. No quality values exist for individual bases; no much larger clone is one base distant.

In the germline V gene (reference sequence), CDR1 corresponds to LNHDA and CDR2 to SQIVND. Trimming accounts for 4 bases at V and 5 bases at J, while the number of junction bases matched to no gene is 4. Inclusive of the bounding cysteine and phenylalanine, the CDR3 is 15 residues long. CDR3 DNA is the only sequence kept; it has 45 bases, read in frame from the first base. Samples from volunteer blood donors who had recovered from COVID-19 were contributed by a second Seattle source. Each collaborating institution followed its own protocols to collect whole blood in K2EDTA tubes. Collaborator samples were shipped for TCRbeta analysis as frozen whole blood, isolated PBMCs, or DNA extracted from either sample type. Broader findings and caveats from the paper: How much clinical and demographic metadata was included differed by source and by participant, and the metadata was provided uncurated.

The sequenced material came from peripheral blood. The source is a man aged 25-45 years who had recovered from COVID-19. The chain links TRBV19 with TRBJ1-6, with 8 bases matching TRBD1. In nucleotides, the sequence is TGTGCCAGTAGTAGGGGGGACAGGAATAATTCACCCCTCCACTTT. This codes for CASSRGDRNNSPLHF.